This T cell receptor (beta chain) was recorded in a study of blood T cells in healthy people across ages. For this clonotype: Antigen: not known. With a much larger clone just one base away, this may be a read error.

Study outcomes and limitations: The long-lived group displayed more naive CD4+ cells, plus higher diversity, than the aged donors did.

A second PCR, run for about 7 to 11 cycles, used a sample-barcoded 5' primer plus a J-beta primer mix. Paired-end reads containing CDR3 totaled no fewer than 2.5 million for each sample. TCRdb passed the 5' RACE reads through MiXCR, listing each CDR3 protein once. This sample has roughly 800,000 distinct CDR3 sequences, with under 40% found just once. Ranging in age from about 6 to 95, the donors were healthy Caucasian individuals from Russia. Total RNA extracted from each sample amounted to at least 6 micrograms. This clonotype was obtained from a man between 18 and 35 years old in good health. Specimen: blood.

The chain's CDR3 is CACSWDTGGQYGYTF. CDR3 in DNA: TGTGCCTGCAGCTGGGACACAGGGGGCCAGTATGGCTACACCTTC. The genes are TRBV12-3 or TRBV12-4 and TRBJ1-2; 9 bases fit TRBD1. CDR3 length: 15 residues.